This T cell receptor (beta chain) is from a study of OX40 agonist ivuxolimab in advanced cancers. A remark on this clone: Its antigen is not identified.

Some clones are missing from TCRdb's copy, which holds only in-frame ones; the method was immunoSEQ multiplex PCR. The sample records 45,000 to 55,000 clones, approximately 90% being singletons. Overall study results and limits: The 0.1-3.0 mg/kg partial responders had among the lowest clonal expansion. Blood T cells, both CD4+ and CD8+, expanded clonally by week 6 at 0.1 to 3.0 mg/kg.

The sample consisted of CD4+ or CD8+ T cells sorted from blood, taken in a trial of the OX40 agonist ivuxolimab. The TCR originated in an adult with an advanced solid tumor such as melanoma, head and neck, liver or kidney cancer.

The CDR3 sequence: CASRFLAGGSYNEQFF. The CDR3, as DNA: TGCGCCAGCCGTTTTCTGGCGGGGGGCTCCTACAATGAGCAGTTCTTC. The J gene is TRBJ2-1, the V gene TRBV5-1, with TRBD2 identical over 8 bases. V trimming: 7 bases; J trimming: 0 bases; junction bases outside the gene matches: 9. This CDR3 spans 16 amino acids. Germline V gene sequence: CDR1 SGHRS, CDR2 YFSETQ.